This T cell receptor beta chain was identified during a study of TIL therapy for anti-PD-1-resistant metastatic lung cancer. Study details: A handful of tumors were EGFR-mutant and two were ALK-rearranged.

Looked up from germline, CDR1 is LNHDA and CDR2 is SQIVND (reference sequence). This CDR3 is 14 amino acids long. Trimming pared 1 base from V and 3 bases from J, leaving 10 bases between. The libraries were made with immunoSEQ v3. Profiled with immunoSEQ multiplex PCR; TCRdb holds only in-frame clones, not every one. The table shows 20,000 to 30,000 clones, with about 63% occurring only once. Noted time point: pre-treatment sample, taken before nivolumab and TIL therapy. Most excised metastases sampled were pleural nodules or supraclavicular lymph nodes. Enrollment ran from late 2017 to January 2020. The receptor's source is a woman aged 30 to 85 with non-small cell lung cancer. The sample consisted of tumor tissue, taken at baseline. V is TRBV19 and J is TRBJ2-7, with D perhaps TRBD1 (6 bases). CDR3: CASSIGDTHYEQYF. Written as DNA, the CDR3 is TGTGCCAGTAGTATAGGGGACACCCACTACGAGCAGTACTTC. Full variable domain (outside the CDR3, taken from reference TRBV19 and TRBJ2-7): DGGITQSPKYLFRKEGQNVTLSCEQNLNHDAMYWYRQDPGQGLRLIYYSQIVNDFQKGDIAEGYSVSREKKESFPLTVTSAQKNPTAFYLCASSIGDTHYEQYFGPGTRLTVT.